This is a list of T cell receptor beta chains from one sample in a study of T cells in localized non-small cell lung cancer. TCRdb keeps only in-frame clones here, not all; method: immunoSEQ multiplex PCR. The sample comprises some 64,000 clones, roughly 79% of which are singletons, and less than 5.5% rests with the top ten. Sequencing used PBMCs, obtained before any cancer treatment. These receptors came from a man between 40 and 75 years old with stage II lung adenocarcinoma. Both conserved end residues are part of each CDR3. The order of the fields is V gene, J gene, CDR3 protein.

V gene: TRBV7-9; J gene: TRBJ2-3; CDR3 protein: CASSMGTGGTDTQYF
V gene: TRBV21-1; J gene: TRBJ2-7; CDR3 protein: CASSIQDRGHSYEQYF
V gene: TRBV5-1; J gene: TRBJ2-5; CDR3 protein: CASSPGRDLSGSDETQYF
V gene: TRBV29-1; J gene: TRBJ2-7; CDR3 protein: CSVRTRGEQYF
V gene: TRBV14; J gene: TRBJ2-2; CDR3 protein: CASSRLAGASGELFF
V gene: TRBV10-3; J gene: TRBJ2-5; CDR3 protein: CAISEQGRETQYF
V gene: TRBV25-1; J gene: TRBJ2-5; CDR3 protein: CASSPRTGFMTQYF
V gene: TRBV7-6; J gene: TRBJ2-7; CDR3 protein: CASSLVAGGGYEQYF
V gene: TRBV19; J gene: TRBJ2-1; CDR3 protein: CASSPRFRSYNEQFF
V gene: TRBV11-3; J gene: TRBJ1-3; CDR3 protein: CASSLTNFGNTIYF
V gene: TRBV25-1; J gene: TRBJ1-5; CDR3 protein: CASSGGTARPQHF
V gene: TRBV7-9; J gene: TRBJ2-2; CDR3 protein: CASSLWGRLEGTGELFF
V gene: TRBV7-9; J gene: TRBJ1-5; CDR3 protein: CASSPDYQPQHF
V gene: TRBV6-5; J gene: TRBJ2-3; CDR3 protein: CATTGESSTDTQYF
V gene: TRBV11-1; J gene: TRBJ2-1; CDR3 protein: CASSRQGLAGGIVYNEQFF
V gene: TRBV25-1; J gene: TRBJ2-7; CDR3 protein: CASSEAGTEYF
V gene: TRBV11-3; J gene: TRBJ2-2; CDR3 protein: CASSLGASSDTGELFF
V gene: TRBV19; J gene: TRBJ2-3; CDR3 protein: CASRRAATTSTDTQYF
V gene: TRBV5-8; J gene: TRBJ1-4; CDR3 protein: CASSLVADSGLGEKLFF
V gene: TRBV5-1; J gene: TRBJ2-7; CDR3 protein: CASSSRQGASYEQYF
V gene: TRBV6-5; J gene: TRBJ1-1; CDR3 protein: CASSYRTGGTEAFF
V gene: TRBV5-1; J gene: TRBJ1-1; CDR3 protein: CASSSGQPNTEAFF
V gene: TRBV2; J gene: TRBJ2-7; CDR3 protein: CASSRWGRGDEQYF